This T cell receptor beta chain derives from a study of monozygotic twins with inflammatory bowel disease. This CDR3 is 16 amino acids long. Germline CDR1 reads ENHRY; CDR2 reads SYGVKD. TCRdb re-analyzed the 5' RACE reads; it lists each CDR3 protein once, without DNA. The sample totals 350,000 to 550,000 distinct CDR3 sequences. Remarks on this clonotype: Its specificity is not known.

Study results and caveats: Telling apart the different T cell subtypes was not possible. Those with IBD had lower TCRbeta diversity (inverse Simpson) than their healthy co-twins did. Background noise in patient repertoires may stem from differing immunosuppressive treatments.

The sequenced material came from blood. This TCR derives from a human donor with ulcerative colitis or Crohn's disease, or a healthy co-twin of an affected twin (not recorded which). V gene TRBV10-3 combines with J gene TRBJ1-4; TCRdb reports TRBD1, a call that lacks DNA to check it against. CDR3: CAISESGQGANEKLFF.